These 9 T cell receptor beta chains originate from one sample sequenced in a study of blood T cell repertoires in COVID-19. Method: immunoSEQ multiplex PCR; TCRdb's copy keeps in-frame clones and lacks some. The data hold about 91,000 clones, with about 90% observed a single time. The specimen sequenced was peripheral blood. These receptor sequences come from a woman aged 70 to 79 with acute or convalescent COVID-19.

The V call is TRBV19, the J call TRBJ1-1; 10 bases match TRBD1. Germline CDR1 LNHDA, CDR2 SQIVND (reference sequence). V lost 6 bases to trimming and J lost 3 bases; unmatched junction nucleotides: 13. The CDR3 consists of 17 residues. CDR3 region: CASREWGDRGEYTEAFF. CDR3 nucleotides: TGTGCCAGTAGAGAGTGGGGGGACAGGGGTGAGTACACTGAAGCTTTCTTT.

This clone was detected only once. The J gene is TRBJ1-6, the V gene TRBV2; D not certain. The CDR3 has 14 residues. V lost 3 bases to trimming and J lost 3 bases, with 6 bases between them. The germline V gene has CDR1 SNHLY and CDR2 FYNNEI. The CDR3, as DNA: TGTGCCAGCAGTGATAAACTCTATAATTCACCCCTCCACTTT. Protein: CASSDKLYNSPLHF.

The CDR3 region is CASSRDMGFWDGYTF. The CDR3 DNA reads as TGCGCCAGCAGCCGGGACATGGGGTTTTGGGATGGCTACACCTTC. The rearrangement links TRBV4-1 to TRBJ1-2, with D perhaps TRBD1 (6 bases). The CDR3 is 15 amino acids. V was pared by 4 bases and J by 6 bases, with 18 bases between. Looked up from germline, CDR1 is MGHRA and CDR2 is YSYEKL.

The table lists this clone with a few counts. The V and J genes are TRBV27 and TRBJ1-4; possibly TRBD1 for D (6 bases). Germline lookup yields CDR1 MNHEY and CDR2 SMNVEV (reference sequence). The CDR3 has 16 amino acids. V lost 8 bases and J lost 8, with 24 bases in between. CDR3 residues: CASAFLGARRMEKLFF. In nucleotides, the CDR3 is TGTGCCAGCGCGTTTCTGGGGGCTCGGCGGATGGAAAAACTGTTTTTT.

This sequence joins TRBV7-9 and TRBJ1-1, with D possibly matching TRBD1 (6 bases). Germline lookup yields CDR1 SEHNR and CDR2 FQNEAQ (reference sequence). This CDR3 comprises 16 residues. The V and J ends lost 3 bases and 1 base respectively, with 15 bases between them. DNA for the CDR3: TGTGCCAGCAGCTTGGGGTACGACAGGCCGAACACTGAAGCTTTCTTT. It is translated as CASSLGYDRPNTEAFF. The full variable domain, with the rest looked up from reference TRBV7-9 and TRBJ1-1, is DTGVSQNPRHKITKRGQNVTFRCDPISEHNRLYWYRQTLGQGPEFLTYFQNEAQLEKSRLLSDRFSAERPKGSFSTLEIQRTEQGDSAMYLCASSLGYDRPNTEAFFGQGTRLTVV.

The chain joins TRBV19 to TRBJ2-2; 8 nucleotides agree with TRBD1. Germline CDR1 and CDR2: LNHDA and SQIVND (reference sequence). The trim removed 7 bases at V and 4 bases at J, leaving 8 bases unmatched. There are 15 residues in the CDR3. For the CDR3, the DNA is TGTGCCAGTAAAGAACGGGACAGGACCACCGGGGAGCTGTTTTTT. Protein: CASKERDRTTGELFF.

The chain employs TRBV5-1 and TRBJ1-2; TRBD1 aligns across 8 bases. Germline V CDR1 and CDR2: SGHRS, YFSETQ. After removal of 4 bases from V and 5 bases from J, the junction contained 13 bases not matched to a gene. The CDR3 is made up of 16 amino acids. The CDR3 DNA sequence: TGCGCCAGCAGCCCCGAAGGCGGACAGGGAAGGTATGGCTACACCTTC. This encodes CASSPEGGQGRYGYTF.

The rearrangement links TRBV2 to TRBJ2-7, with TRBD1 identical over 8 bases. The CDR3 is 16 residues long. The germline V gene has CDR1 SNHLY and CDR2 FYNNEI. After removal of 2 bases from V and 2 bases from J, the junction contained 8 bases not matched to a gene. CDR3 nucleotide sequence: TGTGCCAGCAGTGAAAGTGGGACAGGCCGTACCTACGAGCAGTACTTC. Protein sequence: CASSESGTGRTYEQYF. The entire variable domain, with the rest obtained from reference TRBV2 and TRBJ2-7, is as follows: EPEVTQTPSHQVTQMGQEVILRCVPISNHLYFYWYRQILGQKVEFLVSFYNNEISEKSEIFDDQFSVERPDGSNFTLKIRSTKLEDSAMYFCASSESGTGRTYEQYFGPGTRLTVT.

The chain is built from TRBV10-3 and TRBJ1-1; 9 nucleotides match TRBD1. The CDR3 has 15 residues. V gave up 7 bases and J gave up 7 bases; unmatched junction bases: 13. From germline, CDR1 is ENHRY and CDR2 SYGVKD. The CDR3 region has the DNA TGTGCCATCACTTTGTCCCGGGACAGGGCCGGTGAAGCTTTCTTT. Its protein product is CAITLSRDRAGEAFF.